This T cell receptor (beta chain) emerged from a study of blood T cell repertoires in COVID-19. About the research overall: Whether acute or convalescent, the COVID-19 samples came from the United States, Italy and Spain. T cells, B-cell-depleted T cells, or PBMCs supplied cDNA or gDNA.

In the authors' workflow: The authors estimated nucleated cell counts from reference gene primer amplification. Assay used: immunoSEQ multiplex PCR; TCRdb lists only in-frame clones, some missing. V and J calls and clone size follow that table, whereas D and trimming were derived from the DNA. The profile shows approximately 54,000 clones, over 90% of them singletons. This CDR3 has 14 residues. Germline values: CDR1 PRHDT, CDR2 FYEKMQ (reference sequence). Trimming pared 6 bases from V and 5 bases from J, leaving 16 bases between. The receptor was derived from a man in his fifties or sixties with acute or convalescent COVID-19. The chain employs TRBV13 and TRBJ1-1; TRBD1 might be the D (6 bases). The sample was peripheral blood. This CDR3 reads CASSHLNRETEAFF. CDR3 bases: TGTGCCAGCAGTCACCTAAACAGGGAAACTGAAGCTTTCTTT.